A single sample is the source of the 16 T cell receptor beta chains below, sequenced in a study of vaccination and CD4 T cells after COVID-19. Time point here: late sampling 161 to 241 days after vaccination in a few convalescent patients. MiXCR, run by TCRdb on the PCR reads, gives a single entry per CDR3 protein. Among 25,000 to 30,000 distinct CDR3 sequences listed, approximately 51% were seen once. The input for sequencing was CD4+ T cells from blood, taken about 7 months after SARS-CoV-2 vaccination. The receptor set was obtained from a human donor who had recovered from COVID-19.

The chain carries TRBV15 and TRBJ2-1; 7 positions agree with TRBD2. Per the germline V gene, CDR1 is LNHNV and CDR2 is YYDKDF (reference sequence). V was clipped by 5 bases and J by 7 bases; unmatched bases: 5. The CDR3 extends over 13 amino acids. CDR3: CATSDFGGNEQFF. DNA for the CDR3: TGTGCCACCAGCGACTTCGGGGGGAATGAGCAGTTCTTC.

This clonotype has more than one count but fewer than ten. The CDR3 DNA is TGTGCCAGCAGCTCCGGGACTGCCTCTAATCAGCCCCAGCATTTT. As protein: CASSSGTASNQPQHF. This sequence joins TRBV6-1 and TRBJ1-5; D perhaps matches TRBD1 (5 bases). Germline-derived CDR1 and CDR2 are MNHNS and SASEGT. The V end was cut by 6 bases, the J end by 4 bases, with 16 bases between. The CDR3 contains 15 residues.

This clonotype is medium-sized by share. At one end the junction does not follow the germline gene, possibly because of a read error. The chain carries TRBV6-5 and TRBJ2-3, with TRBD2 identical over 7 bases. The germline CDR1 and CDR2 sequences are MNHEY and SVGAGI. CDR3 length: 14 amino acids. CDR3 region: CASSWRESKDTQYF. The DNA for the CDR3 is TGTGCCAGCAGTTGGCGGGAGAGCAAAGATACGCAGTATTTT.

This clonotype appeared a few times. This chain links TRBV6-1 with TRBJ2-5, with TRBD2 identical over 10 bases. V lost 2 bases to trimming and J lost 0 bases; unmatched junction nucleotides: 3. There are 16 residues in the CDR3. The germline gives CDR1 MNHNS, CDR2 SASEGT. This CDR3 reads CASSEQTSGYQETQYF. As DNA, the CDR3 is TGTGCCAGCAGTGAACAGACTAGCGGGTACCAAGAGACCCAGTACTTC.

The sample holds a few counts of this clonotype. The chain has TRBV19 and TRBJ2-1; D is unclear. The germline gives CDR1 LNHDA, CDR2 SQIVND (reference sequence). V was clipped by 5 bases and J by 6 bases, with 14 bases between them. There are 14 residues in the CDR3. The CDR3 protein is CASSFLQSVNEQFF. CDR3 DNA: TGTGCCAGTAGTTTCTTACAGTCGGTCAATGAGCAGTTCTTC.

The gene calls are TRBV27 and TRBJ2-7; 7 nucleotides match TRBD2. Germline CDR1 MNHEY, CDR2 SMNVEV (reference sequence). This CDR3 spans 15 amino acids. J gave up 3 bases and V 0 bases, and 5 bases lay outside the gene matches. This CDR3 reads CASSLSGGPFYEQYF. DNA of the CDR3: TGTGCCAGCAGTTTATCGGGAGGGCCTTTCTACGAGCAGTACTTC.

In its sample, this clonotype was seen once. The chain's CDR3 is CASSWGTAYEQYF. Written as DNA, the CDR3 is TGTGCCAGCAGTTGGGGGACAGCCTACGAGCAGTACTTC. V gene TRBV6-2 or TRBV6-3 combines with J gene TRBJ2-7; 7 bases agree with TRBD1. This CDR3 spans 13 amino acids. Germline V gives CDR1 MNHEY, CDR2 SVGEGT. J was trimmed by 2 bases and V by 4 bases; bases with no gene match: 2.

The chain recombines TRBV6-1 with TRBJ2-7, with 11 bases fitting TRBD2. This CDR3 contains 15 residues. The germline gives CDR1 MNHNS, CDR2 SASEGT. J gave up 0 bases and V 4 bases, and 2 bases lay outside the gene matches. CDR3 DNA: TGTGCCAGCAGTGGACTAGCGGGGAGCTCCTACGAGCAGTACTTC. Amino acids: CASSGLAGSSYEQYF.

This clonotype was counted a single time. This chain links TRBV28 with TRBJ2-7; the match to TRBD2 covers 7 bases. This CDR3 spans 16 amino acids. Germline CDR1 MDHEN, CDR2 SYDVKM. Trimming at V came to 5 bases and at J to 3 bases, leaving 13 bases not matched to a gene. DNA of the CDR3: TGTGCCAGCAGTCCCCAAAGCAGGGAGGGGTACTACGAGCAGTACTTC. Its translation: CASSPQSREGYYEQYF.

The rearrangement uses TRBV19 and TRBJ2-1, with 7 bases that match TRBD2. The germline V gene has CDR1 LNHDA and CDR2 SQIVND (reference sequence). This CDR3 region has 13 residues. After removal of 6 bases from V and 10 bases from J, the junction contained 9 bases not matched to a gene. The CDR3 reads CASRREMDGEQFF. The CDR3 bases are TGTGCCAGTAGGCGGGAGATGGACGGGGAGCAGTTCTTC.

V gene TRBV6-1 combines with J gene TRBJ1-6; the D gene is possibly TRBD1 (5 bases). There are 14 residues in the CDR3. Germline V gives CDR1 MNHNS, CDR2 SASEGT. With 3 bases removed from V and 7 bases from J, the gap between germline ends came to 10 bases. CDR3 protein: CASSDRDENSPLHF. In DNA, the CDR3 is TGTGCCAGCAGTGATCGGGACGAAAATTCACCCCTCCACTTT.

This clonotype was picked up one time. This chain links TRBV6-1 with TRBJ1-5; D unclear. Trimming took off 1 base at V and 3 bases at J, with 13 bases between the two ends. Germline V CDR1 and CDR2: MNHNS, SASEGT. The CDR3 extends over 16 amino acids. The CDR3 loop is CASSEDGGSPNQPQHF. The CDR3 nucleotides are TGTGCCAGCAGTGAAGACGGAGGGAGCCCCAATCAGCCCCAGCATTTT.

The chain is built from TRBV7-9 and TRBJ2-7; 10 positions agree with TRBD2. This CDR3 comprises 16 residues. Germline CDR1 is SEHNR and CDR2 is FQNEAQ (reference sequence). Trimming at V came to 1 base and at J to 5 bases, leaving 8 bases not matched to a gene. CDR3 coding DNA: TGTGCCAGCAGCTTAGTGCCTAGCGGGAGTTCAAACGAGCAGTACTTC. It is translated as CASSLVPSGSSNEQYF.

This clonotype came up a few times. The CDR3 sequence is CSASRAGGYNQETQYF. The CDR3 nucleotides are TGCAGTGCTAGTCGAGCGGGAGGATACAACCAAGAGACCCAGTACTTC. This chain uses TRBV20-1 with TRBJ2-5, with TRBD2 matching over 9 bases. Germline CDR1 is DFQATT and CDR2 is SNEGSKA (reference sequence). V trimming: 3 bases; J trimming: 0 bases; junction bases outside the gene matches: 8. The CDR3 has 16 amino acids.

This clonotype has a handful of counts. The chain recombines TRBV19 with TRBJ2-5; TRBD1 aligns across 7 bases. Germline trimming cut 2 bases from V and 5 bases from J; bases unmatched to any gene: 5. This CDR3 has 14 amino acids. Per germline, CDR1 LNHDA and CDR2 SQIVND (reference sequence). The CDR3 sequence is CASSISGGGETQYF. CDR3 DNA: TGTGCCAGTAGTATATCAGGGGGTGGGGAGACCCAGTACTTC.

The V and J genes are TRBV20-1 and TRBJ2-7, with 14 bases that match TRBD2. The CDR3 runs 16 residues. The V segment lost 3 bases and the J segment 4 bases; nucleotides outside the gene matches: 8. CDR1 is DFQATT and CDR2 is SNEGSKA in the germline V gene (reference sequence). The CDR3 region is CSARGPGLAGVYEQYF. The DNA of the CDR3 is TGCAGTGCTAGGGGGCCGGGACTAGCGGGAGTTTACGAGCAGTACTTC.